Listed below are T cell receptor beta chains from one sample, sequenced in a study of OX40 agonist ivuxolimab in advanced cancers. Here immunoSEQ multiplex PCR was the method, and the copy in TCRdb shows in-frame clones only, minus some. Of 60,000 to 65,000 clones listed, about 91% are singletons. Sequencing was performed on CD4+ or CD8+ T cells sorted from blood, taken in a trial of the OX40 agonist ivuxolimab. These receptors all come from an adult with an advanced solid tumor such as melanoma, head and neck, liver or kidney cancer. The CDR3 runs from the conserved cysteine through the conserved F or W. Each record gives: CDR3 protein, CDR3 DNA, D gene, V gene, clone size, J gene. D genes are given only for firm matches. Clone size is shown for a subset of rows, as once, few, many or a class of expanded clone.

CASNLPPQETQYF,TGCGCCAGCAACCTCCCCCCCCAAGAGACCCAGTACTTC,NA,TRBV10-2,NA,TRBJ2-5
CASSSAGASPREQYF,TGTGCCAGCAGCTCAGCGGGAGCAAGCCCTCGAGAGCAGTACTTC,TRBD2,TRBV11-3,NA,TRBJ2-7
CASSLAGGVNEQFF,TGTGCCAGCAGTCTAGCGGGAGGGGTCAATGAGCAGTTCTTC,TRBD2,TRBV6-5,once,TRBJ2-1
CATSRDWFGNTIYF,TGTGCCACCAGCAGAGATTGGTTCGGAAACACCATATATTTT,NA,TRBV15,NA,TRBJ1-3
CASSPLPGLAGTNNEQFF,TGCGCCAGCAGCCCGCTGCCGGGACTAGCGGGGACCAACAATGAGCAGTTCTTC,TRBD2,TRBV4-3,NA,TRBJ2-1
CASSYSYEQYF,TGTGCCAGCAGCTACTCCTACGAGCAGTACTTC,NA,TRBV11-3,NA,TRBJ2-7
CATKTGGREQYF,TGTGCCACCAAGACAGGGGGCCGCGAGCAGTACTTC,TRBD1,TRBV27,NA,TRBJ2-7
CASGTLGTEAFF,TGTGCTAGTGGTACACTAGGCACTGAAGCTTTCTTT,NA,TRBV12-5,few,TRBJ1-1
CASSGGSEAFF,TGTGCCAGCAGCGGGGGATCTGAAGCTTTCTTT,NA,TRBV5-4,NA,TRBJ1-1
CASSIFGGAGYEQYF,TGTGCCAGTAGTATTTTTGGGGGCGCGGGGTACGAGCAGTACTTC,NA,TRBV19,NA,TRBJ2-7
CASSSSKTGTFYNEQFF,TGTGCCAGCAGCTCCTCTAAAACAGGGACTTTCTACAATGAGCAGTTCTTC,NA,TRBV7-9,NA,TRBJ2-1
CASSVKGDPNTEAFF,TGTGCCAGCAGCGTTAAGGGGGACCCGAACACTGAAGCTTTCTTT,NA,TRBV9,NA,TRBJ1-1
CASSRQGSYEQYF,TGTGCCAGTTCAAGACAGGGATCCTACGAGCAGTACTTC,TRBD1,TRBV6-5,NA,TRBJ2-7
CASSPPGWTLYYEQYF,TGTGCCAGCAGCCCTCCCGGGTGGACACTCTACTACGAGCAGTACTTC,NA,TRBV7-2,few,TRBJ2-7
CASSLPTGTSGSYNEQFF,TGTGCCAGCAGCTTACCAACCGGGACTAGCGGGAGTTACAATGAGCAGTTCTTC,TRBD2,TRBV11-2,NA,TRBJ2-1
CSATGDRATLDTQYF,TGCAGCGCCACCGGCGATCGGGCGACCCTGGATACGCAGTATTTT,NA,TRBV29-1,NA,TRBJ2-3
CASSQLGSYEQYF,TGCGCCAGCAGCCAACTGGGGTCCTACGAGCAGTACTTC,NA,TRBV4-1,NA,TRBJ2-7
CASSSGLAGGYYEQYF,TGTGCCAGCAGCTCGGGACTAGCGGGAGGCTACTACGAGCAGTACTTC,TRBD2,TRBV11-2,NA,TRBJ2-7
CASSPGTSSFRNTQYF,TGCGCCAGCAGCCCTGGGACTAGCAGTTTTCGTAATACGCAGTATTTT,TRBD2,TRBV5-1,NA,TRBJ2-3
CASSEGTGSTDTQYF,TGCGCCAGCAGTGAGGGGACAGGGAGTACAGATACGCAGTATTTT,TRBD1,TRBV10-1,once,TRBJ2-3
CASSLGGEALAKNIQYF,TGTGCCAGCAGCTTGGGCGGAGAAGCGCTAGCCAAAAACATTCAGTACTTC,NA,TRBV13,NA,TRBJ2-4
CASSKTENNQPQHF,TGTGCCAGCAGTAAGACAGAAAACAATCAGCCCCAGCATTTT,NA,TRBV2,NA,TRBJ1-5
CARRENYGYTF,TGTGCCAGGAGAGAGAACTATGGCTACACCTTC,NA,TRBV28,NA,TRBJ1-2
CASSLVAGVSYNEQFF,TGTGCCAGCAGCTTAGTGGCGGGAGTATCATACAATGAGCAGTTCTTC,TRBD2,TRBV7-2,NA,TRBJ2-1
CASTTTREYEQYF,TGTGCCAGTACCACGACTAGAGAGTACGAGCAGTACTTC,NA,TRBV19,once,TRBJ2-7
CASSESIGNTIYF,TGCGCCAGCAGTGAGTCTATTGGAAACACCATATATTTT,NA,TRBV10-1,NA,TRBJ1-3
CASRPSQRANNQPQHF,TGCGCCAGCCGACCCTCACAAAGGGCAAACAATCAGCCCCAGCATTTT,NA,TRBV4-1,NA,TRBJ1-5
CASSDGTGYTEAFF,TGTGCCAGCAGCGACGGGACAGGGTATACTGAAGCTTTCTTT,TRBD1,TRBV7-9,NA,TRBJ1-1